Shown below are 16 T cell receptor beta chains from a single sample sequenced in a study of T cell repertoires in cytomegalovirus infection. Using its own MiXCR run on the reads, TCRdb lists one record per CDR3 protein. Among about 110,000 distinct CDR3 sequences, roughly 30% were seen once, and the ten largest hold about 81%. Their cognate antigens are unknown. Sample: CD8+ T cells from cultured PBMCs, taken from culture after CMV antigen stimulation. The receptor source for this set is a human donor in good health (CMV status not recorded). Some clones in this sample may be carry-over from other donors' samples.

V usage is TRBV4-1 and J usage is TRBJ1-6, with a possible D match to TRBD1 (5 bases). In germline, CDR1 is MGHRA, CDR2 YSYEKL. This CDR3 is 16 amino acids long. Trimming shortened V by 4 bases and J by 5 bases, and 15 bases separated the two germline ends. The CDR3 bases are TGCGCCAGCAGCCGCCCTGGGGGAGTGGATAATTCACCCCTCCACTTT. This encodes CASSRPGGVDNSPLHF.

As concerns this clonotype: This clone may be a read error of a much larger clone one base away. The chain couples TRBV27 to TRBJ1-2, with TRBD1 as a possible D gene (5 bases). Per the germline V gene, CDR1 is MNHEY and CDR2 is SMNVEV (reference sequence). The CDR3 loop spans 14 amino acids. V was pared by 2 bases and J by 4 bases, with 11 bases between. The CDR3 region has the DNA TGTGCCAGCAGTTTAAAGTGGGGCTCCTATGGCTACACCTTC. This encodes CASSLKWGSYGYTF.

The chain has TRBV4-1 and TRBJ1-1; the D is unclear. V was shortened by 3 bases and J by 1 base, with 6 bases between the two germline ends. The CDR3 is made up of 13 amino acids. Looked up from germline, CDR1 is MGHRA and CDR2 is YSYEKL. The CDR3 spells CASSQSRNTEAFF. Here the CDR3 DNA reads TGCGCCAGCAGCCAGTCACGGAACACTGAAGCTTTCTTT.

Worth noting for this clonotype: At one boundary the junction diverges from the germline segment, which might be a read error. The chain uses TRBV7-2 and TRBJ2-6; 9 bases are a match to TRBD2. Germline CDR1 SGHTA, CDR2 FQGNSA. This CDR3 spans 18 amino acids. The CDR3 DNA sequence: TGTGCCAGCAGGTGGGGGGTAGCGGGGGTTACGGGGGCCGACGTCCTGACTTTC. Protein: CASRWGVAGVTGADVLTF.

The genes are TRBV5-8 and TRBJ1-1; perhaps TRBD1 as D (5 bases). CDR3 length: 14 amino acids. The germline gives CDR1 SGHTS, CDR2 YDEGEE. Deletions cut 1 base from V and 6 bases from J, with 13 bases between. CDR3 sequence: CASSLWQTGAEAFF. The CDR3 bases are TGTGCCAGCAGCTTGTGGCAGACGGGGGCTGAAGCTTTCTTT.

The CDR3 nucleotides are TGTGCCAGCAGCTTAGAGATAGGACGGGGCTACAATGAGCAGTTCTTC. Amino acid sequence: CASSLEIGRGYNEQFF. The chain uses TRBV11-2 and TRBJ2-1, with a possible D match to TRBD2 (5 bases). Germline values: CDR1 SGHAT, CDR2 FQNNGV. V shed 0 bases and J shed 3 bases, with 12 bases lying between them. This CDR3 region has 16 residues.

J is TRBJ1-2 and V is TRBV5-6, with D unclear. This CDR3 comprises 14 residues. Germline loops: CDR1 SGHDT, CDR2 YYEEEE. The V gene lost 4 bases and the J gene lost 4 bases, with 14 bases spanning the gap. The CDR3 DNA sequence: TGTGCCAGCAGCCCCCCCCCTCCTTTCTATGGCTACACCTTC. This gives the protein CASSPPPPFYGYTF.

Worth noting for this clonotype: One end of the junction does not line up with germline, which may come from a read error. The V call is TRBV12-3 or TRBV12-4, the J call TRBJ1-5, with D maybe TRBD1 (6 bases). The CDR3 has 17 amino acids. The CDR3 is CASSFPGGDGSNQPRHF. For the CDR3, the DNA is TGTGCCAGCAGTTTCCCCGGGGGCGACGGAAGCAATCAGCCCCGGCATTTT.

The chain uses TRBV9 and TRBJ2-7; the D call may be TRBD1 or TRBD2 (5 bases each). The V gene's germline CDR1 is SGDLS and CDR2 YYNGEE. CDR3 length equals 14 residues. Trimming took off 0 bases at V and 0 bases at J, with 7 bases between the two ends. Written as DNA, the CDR3 is TGTGCCAGCAGCGTAGATGGGGGCTCCTACGAGCAGTACTTC. Translating it yields CASSVDGGSYEQYF.

This clonotype was detected only a few times. The V and J genes are TRBV7-6 and TRBJ2-3; 13 bases agree with TRBD2. The germline gives CDR1 SGHVS, CDR2 FNYEAQ. The CDR3 has 14 residues. V lost 4 bases and J lost 6; bases outside the gene matches: 1. The CDR3 coding sequence is TGTGCCAGCAGCTCGGGACTAGCGGGGGATACGCAGTATTTT. Translation gives CASSSGLAGDTQYF.

This clonotype was detected many times. V and J are TRBV12-3 or TRBV12-4 and TRBJ1-1; TRBD1 agrees at 9 bases. V lost 5 bases to trimming and J lost 7 bases; unmatched junction nucleotides: 8. The CDR3 sequence is 14 residues long. The CDR3 spells CASSLRDRVHEAFF. The CDR3 DNA sequence: TGTGCCAGCAGTCTCCGGGACAGGGTTCATGAAGCTTTCTTT.

The chain employs TRBV7-4 and TRBJ1-1; weak D call: TRBD1 (6 bases). The V and J ends lost 10 bases and 7 bases respectively, with 16 bases between them. Germline V lookup: CDR1 SGHVT, CDR2 SQSDAQ. The CDR3 covers 12 residues. The DNA for the CDR3 is TGTGCCACTAGCGGGGACACCGTTGAAGCTTTCTTT. It encodes CATSGDTVEAFF.

The J gene is TRBJ1-6, the V gene TRBV6-5; D gene uncertain. The CDR3 sequence is 15 residues long. CDR1 and CDR2 from the germline V gene are MNHEY and SVGAGI. Between the trimmed V and J ends, which lost 6 bases and 0 bases, there was a span of 9 bases. The CDR3 region is CASSPVGSYNSPLHF. The CDR3 region has the DNA TGTGCCAGCAGCCCGGTTGGCTCCTATAATTCACCCCTCCACTTT.

V usage is TRBV5-1 and J usage is TRBJ2-7, with TRBD1 matching 9 bases. This CDR3 is 13 amino acids long. With 5 bases clipped from V and 3 bases from J, the junction kept 3 bases outside the gene matches. Per germline, CDR1 SGHRS and CDR2 YFSETQ. The CDR3 bases are TGCGCCAGCAGGTGGGGACAGGGCTACGAGCAGTACTTC. Protein: CASRWGQGYEQYF. The whole variable domain, remainder taken from reference TRBV5-1 and TRBJ2-7, is KAGVTQTPRYLIKTRGQQVTLSCSPISGHRSVSWYQQTPGQGLQFLFEYFSETQRNKGNFPGRFSGRQFSNSRSEMNVSTLELGDSALYLCASRWGQGYEQYFGPGTRLTVT.

This clonotype was observed many times. V is TRBV2 and J is TRBJ2-2; tentatively, D is TRBD1 or TRBD2 (5 bases each). The CDR3 covers 14 residues. V gave up 7 bases and J gave up 7 bases, with 16 bases separating them. Per the germline V gene, CDR1 is SNHLY and CDR2 is FYNNEI. CDR3 loop: CASTEGLVIGELFF. DNA of the CDR3: TGTGCCAGCACCGAGGGGCTAGTCATCGGGGAGCTGTTTTTT.

This clonotype was counted only a few times. The chain recombines TRBV27 with TRBJ1-5; D ambiguous. The CDR3 consists of 15 residues. CDR1 MNHEY and CDR2 SMNVEV come from the germline V gene (reference sequence). V was trimmed by 5 bases and J by 4 bases, leaving 15 bases between them. The CDR3 DNA follows: TGTGCCAGCAGTGTACTCGGGGTCCATAATCAGCCCCAGCATTTT. Its protein product is CASSVLGVHNQPQHF.